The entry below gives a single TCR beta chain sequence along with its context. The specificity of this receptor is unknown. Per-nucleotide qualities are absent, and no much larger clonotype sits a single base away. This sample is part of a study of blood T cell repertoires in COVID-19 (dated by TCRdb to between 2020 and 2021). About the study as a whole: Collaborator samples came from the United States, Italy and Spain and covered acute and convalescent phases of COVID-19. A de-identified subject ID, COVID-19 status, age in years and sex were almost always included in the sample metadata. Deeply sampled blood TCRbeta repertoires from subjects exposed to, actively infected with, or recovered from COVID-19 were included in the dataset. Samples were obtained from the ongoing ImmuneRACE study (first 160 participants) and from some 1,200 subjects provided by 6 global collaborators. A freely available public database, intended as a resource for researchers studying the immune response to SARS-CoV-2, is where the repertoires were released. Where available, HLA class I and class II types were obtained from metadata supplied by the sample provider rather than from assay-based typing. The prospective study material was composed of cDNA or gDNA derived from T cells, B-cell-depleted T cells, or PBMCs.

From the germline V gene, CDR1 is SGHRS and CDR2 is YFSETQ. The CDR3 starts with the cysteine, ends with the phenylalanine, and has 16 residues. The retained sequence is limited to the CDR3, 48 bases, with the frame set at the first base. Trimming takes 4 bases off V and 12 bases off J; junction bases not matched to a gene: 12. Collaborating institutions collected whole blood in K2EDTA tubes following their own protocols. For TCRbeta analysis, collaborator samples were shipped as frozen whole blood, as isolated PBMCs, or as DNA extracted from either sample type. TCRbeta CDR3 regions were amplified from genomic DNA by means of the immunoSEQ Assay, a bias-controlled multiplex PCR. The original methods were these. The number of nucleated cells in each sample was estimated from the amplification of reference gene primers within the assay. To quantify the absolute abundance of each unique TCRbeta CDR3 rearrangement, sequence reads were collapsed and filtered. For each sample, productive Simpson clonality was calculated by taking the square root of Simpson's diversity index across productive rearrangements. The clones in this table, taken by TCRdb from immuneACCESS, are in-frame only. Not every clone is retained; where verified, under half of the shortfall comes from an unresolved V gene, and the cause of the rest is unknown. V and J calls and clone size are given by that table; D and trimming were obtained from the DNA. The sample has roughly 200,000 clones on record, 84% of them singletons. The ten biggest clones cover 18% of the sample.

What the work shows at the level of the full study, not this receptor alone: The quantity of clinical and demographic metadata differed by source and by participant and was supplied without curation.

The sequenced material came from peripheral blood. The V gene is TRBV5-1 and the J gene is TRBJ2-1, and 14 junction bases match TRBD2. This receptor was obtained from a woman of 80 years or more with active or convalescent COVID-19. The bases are TGCGCCAGCAGCCCGGGACTAGCGGGGGCGGACGTTGGGCAGTTCTTC. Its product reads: CASSPGLAGADVGQFF.